The following is a T cell receptor beta chain sequence with its context. Original data processing: Amplifying reference gene primers gave estimates of nucleated cell counts. The data were produced by immunoSEQ multiplex PCR, yet TCRdb's version contains in-frame clones alone and is incomplete. V and J calls and clone size follow that table, whereas D and trimming were derived from the DNA. The sample includes about 200,000 clones, around 90% of them seen just once. The sample originates from a study of blood T cell repertoires in COVID-19. V trimming: 4 bases; J trimming: 1 base; junction bases outside the gene matches: 3. The CDR3 sequence is 15 residues long. Germline values: CDR1 MNHEY, CDR2 SVGAGI. Cohort allocation depended upon clinical history that participants reported.

The chain recombines TRBV6-5 with TRBJ2-5, with TRBD2 identical over 10 bases. The sequence was collected from a young woman who had recovered from COVID-19. Sequenced: PBMCs or T cells enriched from blood (not recorded which). The CDR3 DNA sequence: TGTGCCAGCAGTTCAGCGGGGGGGCCCCAAGAGACCCAGTACTTC. Its translation: CASSSAGGPQETQYF.